The rows below give T cell receptor beta chains drawn from one sample of a study of T cells in localized non-small cell lung cancer. Repertoires were generated with immunoSEQ multiplex PCR, while TCRdb's copy carries only in-frame clones and drops some. The sample shows some 140,000 clones, more than 70% of them seen only once. This specimen consisted of peripheral blood, obtained before any cancer treatment. The receptor source for this set is a female donor older than 55 with stage I lung adenocarcinoma. Each CDR3 is given with its conserved first and last residue. D genes are given only for firm matches.

D: .; V: TRBV7-9; J: TRBJ2-1; CDR3: CASSLGWSSYNEQFF; DNA: TGTGCCAGCAGCTTAGGTTGGTCCTCCTACAATGAGCAGTTCTTC
D: TRBD2; V: TRBV7-2; J: TRBJ2-2; CDR3: CASSFTSGRGPNTGELFF; DNA: TGTGCCAGCAGCTTCACTAGCGGGAGAGGTCCGAACACCGGGGAGCTGTTTTTT
D: TRBD2; V: TRBV7-9; J: TRBJ2-2; CDR3: CASRPGWMRGGTNTGELFF; DNA: TGTGCCAGCAGACCCGGGTGGATGCGCGGGGGAACGAACACCGGGGAGCTGTTTTTT
D: TRBD2; V: TRBV4-2; J: TRBJ2-1; CDR3: CASSQDVTGTSGREQFF; DNA: TGTGCCAGCAGCCAAGACGTAACCGGGACTAGCGGGAGAGAGCAGTTCTTC
D: .; V: TRBV6-6; J: TRBJ2-7; CDR3: CASISGAVDSYEQYF; DNA: TGTGCCAGCATCTCTGGGGCGGTTGATTCCTACGAGCAGTACTTC
D: TRBD1; V: TRBV9; J: TRBJ1-4; CDR3: CASSVMTGEYEKLFF; DNA: TGTGCCAGCAGCGTTATGACAGGGGAATATGAAAAACTGTTTTTT
D: TRBD1; V: TRBV5-1; J: TRBJ2-3; CDR3: CASSTGQGATDTQYF; DNA: TGCGCCAGCAGCACGGGACAGGGAGCAACAGATACGCAGTATTTT
D: .; V: TRBV27; J: TRBJ2-3; CDR3: CASGKGAGQDTQYF; DNA: TGTGCCAGCGGAAAGGGGGCGGGACAAGATACGCAGTATTTT
D: TRBD2; V: TRBV7-8; J: TRBJ2-2; CDR3: CASPPSGGRATGELFF; DNA: TGTGCCAGCCCCCCCAGCGGGGGTCGGGCTACCGGGGAGCTGTTTTTT
D: TRBD2; V: TRBV4-2; J: TRBJ2-3; CDR3: CASSRLAASTDTQYF; DNA: TGTGCCAGCAGCCGACTAGCGGCTAGCACAGATACGCAGTATTTT
D: .; V: TRBV28; J: TRBJ2-7; CDR3: CASLGTQHYEQYF; DNA: TGTGCCAGCTTGGGGACACAACACTACGAGCAGTACTTC
D: TRBD2; V: TRBV7-8; J: TRBJ2-7; CDR3: CASSWTSSGEQYF; DNA: TGTGCCAGCAGCTGGACTAGCTCTGGCGAGCAGTACTTC